Sequencing of this T cell receptor (beta chain) was carried out in a study of response to subunit inactivated influenza vaccine. This CDR3 comprises 14 residues. Germline values: CDR1 SQVTM, CDR2 ANQGSEA. Deletions cut 4 bases from V and 2 bases from J, with 11 bases between. This clonotype was seen many times. Its target is not known. TCRdb reanalysed the RT-PCR reads using MiXCR and keeps one entry per CDR3 protein. This sample carries about 180,000 distinct CDR3 sequences, about a tenth of them seen once, and the ten largest clones take 9.5% to 13%. General study points: Every seasonal influenza vaccination brings in few new T cells, the authors suggested.

This receptor was identified in a man over 45 who received an inactivated influenza vaccine. Sequencing was performed on non-naive T cells sorted from PBMCs, taken on the day of vaccination. The chain carries TRBV29-1 and TRBJ2-2, with D perhaps TRBD1 (6 bases). The CDR3 DNA reads TGCAGCGTTGGGAACAGGGTTAACACCGGGGAGCTGTTTTTT. As protein: CSVGNRVNTGELFF.